The rows below give T cell receptor beta chains drawn from one sample of a study of cytomegalovirus exposure and HLA in healthy donors. TCRdb's table, derived via immunoSEQ multiplex PCR, lists solely in-frame clones and lacks some. The repertoire holds 200,000 to 250,000 clones, about 75% seen once, with under 2% in the top ten. The material sequenced was PBMCs. Receptors originate from a woman aged 30 to 39 in good health and CMV-seronegative. Each CDR3 is given with its conserved first and last residue. The D gene is left open where the match is weak. The size field is filled for only some rows; it gives once, few, many or a size class.

J | D | V | size | CDR3 | DNA
TRBJ2-1 | TRBD2 | TRBV5-6 | . | CASSPGNSGSSYNEQFF | TGTGCCAGCAGCCCTGGAAATAGCGGGAGCTCTTACAATGAGCAGTTCTTC
TRBJ1-1 | . | TRBV11-1 | once | CASSLFLSTEAFF | TGTGCCAGCAGCTTATTCTTGAGCACTGAAGCTTTCTTT
TRBJ1-3 | . | TRBV15 | . | CATSRRGLGNTIYF | TGTGCCACCAGCAGAAGAGGACTGGGAAACACCATATATTTT
TRBJ1-5 | . | TRBV5-1 | . | CASSLRGGNQPQHF | TGCGCCAGCAGCCTCAGGGGAGGCAATCAGCCCCAGCATTTT
TRBJ2-5 | TRBD2 | TRBV5-1 | . | CASSARLADPETQYF | TGCGCCAGCAGCGCCAGACTAGCGGACCCAGAGACCCAGTACTTC
TRBJ1-2 | . | TRBV6-1 | . | CASSAPTRFNYGYTF | TGTGCCAGCAGTGCCCCGACACGGTTTAACTATGGCTACACCTTC
TRBJ1-4 | . | TRBV15 | . | CATSREDSATNEKLFF | TGTGCCACCAGCAGAGAGGACAGTGCAACTAATGAAAAACTGTTTTTT
TRBJ2-5 | TRBD1 | TRBV9 | . | CASSVFGQGAAETQYF | TGTGCCAGCAGCGTATTTGGACAGGGAGCGGCGGAGACCCAGTACTTC
TRBJ2-3 | . | TRBV7-9 | . | CASSLNINTQYF | TGTGCCAGCAGCTTAAACATAAATACGCAGTATTTT
TRBJ1-6 | . | TRBV6-6 | few | CASSYLGDSPLHF | TGTGCCAGCAGTTACCTCGGGGATTCACCCCTCCACTTT
TRBJ1-1 | . | TRBV6-5 | . | CASSPSTLGTEAFF | TGTGCCAGCAGTCCCTCCACTCTCGGCACTGAAGCTTTCTTT
TRBJ2-7 | . | TRBV6-5 | . | CASSWQVSYEQYF | TGTGCCAGCAGTTGGCAGGTATCCTACGAGCAGTACTTC
TRBJ2-7 | . | TRBV10-3 | few | CAILGEYEEQYF | TGTGCCATCCTGGGAGAATACGAAGAGCAGTACTTC
TRBJ2-3 | . | TRBV10-2 | . | CASRLAGSSTDTQYF | TGCGCCAGCAGGCTAGCCGGGTCTAGCACAGATACGCAGTATTTT